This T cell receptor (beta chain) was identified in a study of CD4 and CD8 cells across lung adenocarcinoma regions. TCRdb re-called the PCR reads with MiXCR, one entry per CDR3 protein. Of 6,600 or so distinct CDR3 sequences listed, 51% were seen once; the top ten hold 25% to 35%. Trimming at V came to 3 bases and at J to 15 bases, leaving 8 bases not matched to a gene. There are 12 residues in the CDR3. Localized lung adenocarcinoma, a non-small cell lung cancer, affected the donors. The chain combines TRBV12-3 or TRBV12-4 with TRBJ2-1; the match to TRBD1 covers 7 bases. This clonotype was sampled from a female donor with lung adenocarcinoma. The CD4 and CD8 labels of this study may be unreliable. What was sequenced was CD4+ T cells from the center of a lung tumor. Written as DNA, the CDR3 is TGTGCCAGCAGTTTGATCACAGGGGAACGGTTCTTC. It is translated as CASSLITGERFF.